Listed below are T cell receptor beta chains from one sample, sequenced in a study of blood T cells in healthy people across ages. TCRdb reprocessed the 5' RACE reads with MiXCR, giving one entry per CDR3 protein. The table lists 1.6 million or so distinct CDR3 sequences, 34% of them singletons. What was sequenced was blood. The source is a woman between 25 and 40 years old in good health. Both conserved end residues are part of each CDR3. Each record gives: D gene, clone size, V gene, J gene, CDR3 DNA, CDR3 protein. The D gene is left open where the match is weak. Clone size is shown for a subset of rows, as once, few, many or a class of expanded clone.

D gene: -
clone size: -
V gene: TRBV27
J gene: TRBJ1-2
CDR3 DNA: TGTGCCAGCACTGACGGCTCTGGTGGCTACACCTTC
CDR3 protein: CASTDGSGGYTF

D gene: -
clone size: -
V gene: TRBV12-3/TRBV12-4
J gene: TRBJ2-3
CDR3 DNA: TGTGCCAGCAGTTTGGCTGCTAACACAGATACGCAGTATTTT
CDR3 protein: CASSLAANTDTQYF

D gene: TRBD1
clone size: many
V gene: TRBV28
J gene: TRBJ2-1
CDR3 DNA: TGTGCCAGCAGACGGCCCGGGACAGGTAATGAGCAGTTCTTC
CDR3 protein: CASRRPGTGNEQFF

D gene: TRBD1
clone size: -
V gene: TRBV6-1
J gene: TRBJ1-1
CDR3 DNA: TGTGCCGGTCGACAGGGCCTGAACACTGAAGCTTTCTTT
CDR3 protein: CAGRQGLNTEAFF

D gene: TRBD1
clone size: -
V gene: TRBV14
J gene: TRBJ2-7
CDR3 DNA: TGTGCCAGCAGCCGCGCAGGGGGCAATGAGCAGTACTTC
CDR3 protein: CASSRAGGNEQYF

D gene: TRBD1
clone size: many
V gene: TRBV19
J gene: TRBJ2-1
CDR3 DNA: TGTGCCAGTAGTGGCAGGACAGGGGGCAATGAGCAGTTCTTC
CDR3 protein: CASSGRTGGNEQFF

D gene: -
clone size: -
V gene: TRBV12-3/TRBV12-4
J gene: TRBJ1-1
CDR3 DNA: TGTGCCAGCAGTCCCATGTGGAGTGGGACTGAAGCTTTCTTT
CDR3 protein: CASSPMWSGTEAFF

D gene: TRBD1
clone size: once
V gene: TRBV20-1
J gene: TRBJ1-2
CDR3 DNA: TGCAGTGCTAGAGATTTGTTAGGGACAGGGTTAGGCTACACCTTC
CDR3 protein: CSARDLLGTGLGYTF

D gene: TRBD2
clone size: -
V gene: TRBV20-1
J gene: TRBJ2-3
CDR3 DNA: TGCAGTGCTCTAGCGGGGGGCCTGGCAGATACGCAGTATTTT
CDR3 protein: CSALAGGLADTQYF

D gene: -
clone size: -
V gene: TRBV14
J gene: TRBJ2-5
CDR3 DNA: TGTGCCAGCAGCCAAGATAACTTCCAAGAGACCCAGTACTTC
CDR3 protein: CASSQDNFQETQYF

D gene: -
clone size: many
V gene: TRBV7-3
J gene: TRBJ2-5
CDR3 DNA: TGTGCCAGCAGCTTGTCAGGGGACGAGACCCAGTACTTC
CDR3 protein: CASSLSGDETQYF

D gene: -
clone size: many
V gene: TRBV14
J gene: TRBJ2-7
CDR3 DNA: TGTGCCAGCAGCCCGTTACCGGGAAGCGAGCAGTACTTC
CDR3 protein: CASSPLPGSEQYF

D gene: TRBD1
clone size: -
V gene: TRBV2
J gene: TRBJ2-4
CDR3 DNA: TGTGCCAGCAGTGCAACCGGGACAGGGTCAACGAGGACCAAAAACATTCGGTACTTC
CDR3 protein: CASSATGTGSTRTKNIRYF

D gene: TRBD1
clone size: many
V gene: TRBV4-1
J gene: TRBJ2-5
CDR3 DNA: TGCGCCAGCAGCCAGACAGGGGGGCAGGAGACCCAGTACTTC
CDR3 protein: CASSQTGGQETQYF

D gene: TRBD1
clone size: -
V gene: TRBV5-1
J gene: TRBJ2-7
CDR3 DNA: TGCGCCAGCAGCTTTTCGACAGGGCCTTTGGGGGAGCAGTACTTC
CDR3 protein: CASSFSTGPLGEQYF

D gene: -
clone size: many
V gene: TRBV29-1
J gene: TRBJ2-3
CDR3 DNA: TGCAGCGTAGCCGGGCTTACAGATACGCAGTATTTT
CDR3 protein: CSVAGLTDTQYF

D gene: -
clone size: few
V gene: TRBV7-9
J gene: TRBJ2-5
CDR3 DNA: TGTGCCAGCAGCTTAGATAAGGATACCCAGTACTTC
CDR3 protein: CASSLDKDTQYF

D gene: -
clone size: -
V gene: TRBV24-1
J gene: TRBJ2-1
CDR3 DNA: TGTGCCACCAGTGATTTGGCGGCGGACCTGTTCTTC
CDR3 protein: CATSDLAADLFF

D gene: TRBD2
clone size: few
V gene: TRBV7-9
J gene: TRBJ2-1
CDR3 DNA: TGTGCCAGCAGCTCTAGCGGGAGGGCCCTCTCCTACAATGAGCAGTTCTTC
CDR3 protein: CASSSSGRALSYNEQFF

D gene: TRBD1
clone size: -
V gene: TRBV7-9
J gene: TRBJ1-3
CDR3 DNA: TGTGCCAGCAGTTCTCAGGGGGCAGACACCATATATTTT
CDR3 protein: CASSSQGADTIYF

D gene: TRBD1
clone size: few
V gene: TRBV6-2/TRBV6-3
J gene: TRBJ2-7
CDR3 DNA: TGTGCCAGCAGTTACTACAGGGGAGCCTACGAGCAGTACTTC
CDR3 protein: CASSYYRGAYEQYF

D gene: -
clone size: few
V gene: TRBV6-1
J gene: TRBJ2-7
CDR3 DNA: TGTGCCAGCAGTCCCACTTACGGCTACGAGCAGTACTTC
CDR3 protein: CASSPTYGYEQYF

D gene: TRBD2
clone size: -
V gene: TRBV10-3
J gene: TRBJ2-2
CDR3 DNA: TGTGCCATCAGTGAGGGACTAGCGAACACCGGGGAGCTGTTTTTT
CDR3 protein: CAISEGLANTGELFF

D gene: TRBD1
clone size: few
V gene: TRBV24-1
J gene: TRBJ1-2
CDR3 DNA: TGTGCCACCAGTGAATCCGGGACAGGGAACCACGTTCGGAAATACACCTTC
CDR3 protein: CATSESGTGNHVRKYTF

D gene: -
clone size: many
V gene: TRBV6-6
J gene: TRBJ1-5
CDR3 DNA: TGTGCCAGCAGTACTAGATCGGGTCAGCCCCAGCATTTT
CDR3 protein: CASSTRSGQPQHF

D gene: TRBD2
clone size: -
V gene: TRBV6-2/TRBV6-3
J gene: TRBJ2-1
CDR3 DNA: TGTGCCAGCAACCCCTCTAGCGGGTTCTACAATGAGCAGTTCTTC
CDR3 protein: CASNPSSGFYNEQFF

D gene: -
clone size: few
V gene: TRBV20-1
J gene: TRBJ2-2
CDR3 DNA: TGCAGTGCTAGTAGGAACACCGGGGAGCTGTTTTTT
CDR3 protein: CSASRNTGELFF